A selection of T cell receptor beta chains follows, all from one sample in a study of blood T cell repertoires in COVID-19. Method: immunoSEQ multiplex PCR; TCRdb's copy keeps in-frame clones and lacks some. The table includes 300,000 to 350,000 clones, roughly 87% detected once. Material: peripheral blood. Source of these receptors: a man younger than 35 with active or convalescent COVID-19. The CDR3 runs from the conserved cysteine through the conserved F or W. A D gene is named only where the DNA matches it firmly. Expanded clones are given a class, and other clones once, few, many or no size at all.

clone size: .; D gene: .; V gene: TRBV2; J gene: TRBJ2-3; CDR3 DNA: TGTGCCAGCGCTGACAGGGAGGGCACAGATACGCAGTATTTT; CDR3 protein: CASADREGTDTQYF
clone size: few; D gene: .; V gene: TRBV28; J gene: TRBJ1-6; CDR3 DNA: TGTGCCAGCAGTCCAATCGCTTATACCGACGGCCCGAGGAGTTCACCCCTCCACTTT; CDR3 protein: CASSPIAYTDGPRSSPLHF
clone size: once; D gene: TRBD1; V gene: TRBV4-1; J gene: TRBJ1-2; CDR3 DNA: TGCGCCAGCAGCCAAGATCCGGGGGACAGGGTAAACTTCTATGGCTACACCTTC; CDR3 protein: CASSQDPGDRVNFYGYTF
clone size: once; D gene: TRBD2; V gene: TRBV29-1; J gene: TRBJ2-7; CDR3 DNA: TGCAGCGTTGCCGTAGCGGGAGGCAACTACGAGCAGTACTTC; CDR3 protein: CSVAVAGGNYEQYF
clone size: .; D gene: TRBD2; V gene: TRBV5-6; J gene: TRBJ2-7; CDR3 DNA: TGTGCCAGCAGCTGGGGAGGAGGGACTAGCGGGGCCTACGAGCAGTACTTC; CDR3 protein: CASSWGGGTSGAYEQYF
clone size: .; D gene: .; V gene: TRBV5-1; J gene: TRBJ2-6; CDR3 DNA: TGCGCCAGCAGCGCCACAGGGTCCTCTGGGGCCAACGTCCTGACTTTC; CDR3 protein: CASSATGSSGANVLTF
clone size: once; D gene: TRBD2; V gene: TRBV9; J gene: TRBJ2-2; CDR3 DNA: TGTGCCAGCAGCTCCATGACTAGCGGGATTACCGGGGAGCTGTTTTTT; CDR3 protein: CASSSMTSGITGELFF
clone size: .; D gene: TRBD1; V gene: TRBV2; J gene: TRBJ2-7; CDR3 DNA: TGTGCCAGCAGGGGACAGGGGAGGAAGTACTTC; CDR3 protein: CASRGQGRKYF
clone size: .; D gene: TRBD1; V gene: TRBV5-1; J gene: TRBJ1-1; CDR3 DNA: TGCGCCAGCAACCTGGCCAGGACAGGGTTTGATGAAGCTTTCTTT; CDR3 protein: CASNLARTGFDEAFF
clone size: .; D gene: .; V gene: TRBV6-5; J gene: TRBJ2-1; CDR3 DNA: TGTGCCAGCGGGGGAGGCCGCGACTACAATGAGCAGTTCTTC; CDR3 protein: CASGGGRDYNEQFF
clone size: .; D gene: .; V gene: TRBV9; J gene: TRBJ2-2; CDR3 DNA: TGTGCCAGCAGCGTAGTCCCAGCGGGCAGTTACGGGGAGCTGTTTTTT; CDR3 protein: CASSVVPAGSYGELFF
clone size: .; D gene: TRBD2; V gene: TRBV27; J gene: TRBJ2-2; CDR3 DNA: TGTGCCAGCAGTTTATTAAGCGGGGACTACACCGGGGAGCTGTTTTTT; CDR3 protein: CASSLLSGDYTGELFF
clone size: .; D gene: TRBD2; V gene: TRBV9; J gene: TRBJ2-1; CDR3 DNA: TGTGCCAGCAGCGTACTGGGACTAGCGCAACATGGTGAGCAGTTCTTC; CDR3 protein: CASSVLGLAQHGEQFF
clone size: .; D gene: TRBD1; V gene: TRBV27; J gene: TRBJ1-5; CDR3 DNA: TGTGCCAGCAGTTTCACAGGGGGCAATCAGCCCCAGCATTTT; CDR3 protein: CASSFTGGNQPQHF
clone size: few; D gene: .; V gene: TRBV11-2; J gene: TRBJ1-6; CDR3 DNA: TGTGCCAGCAGCCCTACTCGTTTGAATTCACCCCTCCACTTT; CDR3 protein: CASSPTRLNSPLHF
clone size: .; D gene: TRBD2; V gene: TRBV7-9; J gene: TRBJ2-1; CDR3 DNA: TGTGCCAGCAGCCGTAGCGGGAGGGACAATGAGCAGTTCTTC; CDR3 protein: CASSRSGRDNEQFF